This T cell receptor beta chain was observed in a study of T cell responses to AZD1222 COVID-19 vaccine. V was shortened by 3 bases and J by 7 bases, with 10 bases between the two germline ends. The CDR3 extends over 14 amino acids. In germline, CDR1 is MGHDK, CDR2 SYGVNS. TCRdb's table, derived via immunoSEQ multiplex PCR, lists solely in-frame clones and lacks some. The sample lists around 140,000 clones, roughly 93% occurring once. The chain couples TRBV25-1 to TRBJ1-6; D is unresolved. The clonotype comes from an adult in good health. The source was peripheral blood, collected on day 0 of AZD1222 vaccination. CDR3 nucleotides: TGTGCCAGCAGTGATCCCGGTTTGAATTCACCCCTCCACTTT. It encodes CASSDPGLNSPLHF. Complete variable domain (other parts from reference TRBV25-1 and TRBJ1-6): EADIYQTPRYLVIGTGKKITLECSQTMGHDKMYWYQQDPGMELHLIHYSYGVNSTEKGDLSSESTVSRIRTEHFPLTLESARPSHTSQYLCASSDPGLNSPLHFGNGTRLTVT.